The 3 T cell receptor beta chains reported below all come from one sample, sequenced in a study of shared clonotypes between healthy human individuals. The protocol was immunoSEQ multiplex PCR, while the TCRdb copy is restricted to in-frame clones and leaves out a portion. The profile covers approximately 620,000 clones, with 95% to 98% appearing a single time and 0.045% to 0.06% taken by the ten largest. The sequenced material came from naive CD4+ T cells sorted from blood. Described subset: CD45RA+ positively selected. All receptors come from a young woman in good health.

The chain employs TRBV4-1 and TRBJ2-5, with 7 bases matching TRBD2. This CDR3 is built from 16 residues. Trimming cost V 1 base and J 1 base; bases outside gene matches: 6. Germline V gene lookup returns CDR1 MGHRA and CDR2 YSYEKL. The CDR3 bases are TGCGCCAGCAGCCAAGGGGCGGGAGCCGCCCAAGAGACCCAGTACTTC. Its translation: CASSQGAGAAQETQYF.

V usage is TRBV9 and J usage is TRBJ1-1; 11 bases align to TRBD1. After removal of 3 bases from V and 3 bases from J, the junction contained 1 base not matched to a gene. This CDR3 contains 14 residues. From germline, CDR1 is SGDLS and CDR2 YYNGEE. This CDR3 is CASSGTGGHTEAFF. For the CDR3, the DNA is TGTGCCAGCAGCGGGACAGGGGGCCACACTGAAGCTTTCTTT.

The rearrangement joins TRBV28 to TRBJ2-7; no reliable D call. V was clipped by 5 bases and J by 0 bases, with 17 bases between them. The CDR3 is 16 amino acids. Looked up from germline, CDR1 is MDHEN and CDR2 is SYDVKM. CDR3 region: CASSPFVSRSSYEQYF. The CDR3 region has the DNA TGTGCCAGCAGTCCTTTCGTGAGTCGAAGCTCCTACGAGCAGTACTTC.